This record looks at one T cell receptor (beta chain) sequence and its context. Its antigen is unknown. This sample was taken from a study of blood T cells in healthy people across ages. Study findings and constraints: Percentage of naive T cells showed a strong correlation with TCR beta diversity.

A second PCR, run for about 7 to 12 cycles, used a sample-barcoded 5' primer plus a J-beta primer mix. Through a template-switch adaptor with 12 random nucleotides, each cDNA molecule received a tag. TCRdb called the 5' RACE reads again in MiXCR, with one record for every CDR3 protein. The sample yields 700,000 to 1,000,000 distinct CDR3 sequences, 40% to 50% seen once. This CDR3 is 15 amino acids long. With V trimmed by 3 bases and J by 11 bases, 12 bases remained unmatched. Germline assignment: CDR1 SEHNR and CDR2 FQNEAQ (reference sequence). Those donating, healthy Caucasian individuals from Russia, were aged 6 to 90.

The chain joins TRBV7-9 to TRBJ2-5, with 10 bases identical to TRBD1. The specimen sequenced was blood. The sequence came from a man aged 55 to 70 in good health. CDR3 sequence (DNA): TGTGCCAGCAGCTTGGGACAGGGGATCCTCAATGAGCAGTACTTC. It codes for CASSLGQGILNEQYF.